The 31 T cell receptor beta chains below come from one sample, sequenced in a study of technical replicates of blood from a handful of donors. Method: immunoSEQ multiplex PCR; TCRdb's copy keeps in-frame clones and lacks some. The sample consists of 60,000 to 85,000 clones, 90% to 95% of them appearing once. The sample taken for sequencing was T cells isolated from PBMCs. These receptors all stem from a human donor in good health.

The chain has TRBV27 and TRBJ1-2, with D possibly being TRBD1 (6 bases). The CDR3 spans 13 residues. CDR1 is MNHEY, CDR2 SMNVEV, per germline (reference sequence). Trimming left V 6 bases short and J 6 bases short, with 14 bases between. CDR3 nucleotides: TGTGCCAGCAGGGCGGGGGCCAACCATGGCTACACCTTC. It translates to CASRAGANHGYTF.

The chain combines TRBV4-2 with TRBJ1-5; 7 bases line up with TRBD1. J gave up 2 bases and V 5 bases, and 0 bases lay outside the gene matches. The CDR3 runs to 13 residues. Looked up from germline, CDR1 is LGHNA and CDR2 is YNFKEQ. CDR3 DNA: TGTGCCAGCAGCAGGGGGCGCAATCAGCCCCAGCATTTT. It translates to CASSRGRNQPQHF.

This chain links TRBV7-2 with TRBJ2-6; possible D gene TRBD1, 5 bases. The V gene lost 1 base and the J gene lost 2 bases, with 6 bases spanning the gap. The germline V gene has CDR1 SGHTA and CDR2 FQGNSA. The CDR3 extends over 15 amino acids. This CDR3 is CASSLGQTGANVLTF. CDR3 bases: TGTGCCAGCAGCTTAGGACAGACTGGGGCCAACGTCCTGACTTTC.

This clone was found a few times. The chain recombines TRBV4-3 with TRBJ1-1, with TRBD1 as a possible D gene (6 bases). CDR1 is LGHNA, CDR2 YSLEER, per germline. V dropped 5 bases and J dropped 0 bases, with 13 bases sitting between them. This CDR3 comprises 15 residues. The CDR3 bases are TGCGCCAGCAGCTTACACAGGGAATTGAACACTGAAGCTTTCTTT. It codes for CASSLHRELNTEAFF.

The chain couples TRBV27 to TRBJ2-7; 7 bases agree with TRBD2. Per germline, CDR1 MNHEY and CDR2 SMNVEV (reference sequence). The CDR3 length is 16 residues. V trimming: 0 bases; J trimming: 3 bases; junction bases outside the gene matches: 8. CDR3 region: CASSLSSEGLYYEQYF. In DNA form, the CDR3 reads TGTGCCAGCAGTTTATCGTCGGAGGGACTATACTACGAGCAGTACTTC.

This rearrangement joins TRBV5-4 to TRBJ2-1, with TRBD2 identical over 8 bases. The CDR3 covers 15 residues. V was clipped by 2 bases and J by 7 bases; unmatched bases: 8. The germline CDR1 and CDR2 sequences are SGHNT and YYREEE (reference sequence). In nucleotides, the CDR3 is TGTGCCAGCAGCTTCGGGAGGGTCGAATGGAATGAGCAGTTCTTC. This gives the protein CASSFGRVEWNEQFF. Full variable domain (rest looked up from reference TRBV5-4 and TRBJ2-1): ETGVTQSPTHLIKTRGQQVTLRCSSQSGHNTVSWYQQALGQGPQFIFQYYREEENGRGNFPPRFSGLQFPNYSSELNVNALELDDSALYLCASSFGRVEWNEQFFGPGTRLTVL.

The table lists this clone with many counts. The chain is built from TRBV6-6 and TRBJ1-1; 8 bases map to TRBD1. The CDR3 covers 13 residues. The V segment lost 7 bases and the J segment 4 bases; nucleotides outside the gene matches: 5. Per the germline V gene, CDR1 is MNHNY and CDR2 is SVGAGI (reference sequence). CDR3 sequence (DNA): TGTGCCAGCACTAGACAGGGGATCACTGAAGCTTTCTTT. Its protein is CASTRQGITEAFF.

The V gene is TRBV5-1, the J gene TRBJ2-2, with a possible D match to TRBD1 (6 bases). V was shortened by 3 bases and J by 0 bases, with 9 bases between the two germline ends. Per the germline V gene, CDR1 is SGHRS and CDR2 is YFSETQ. This CDR3 spans 15 amino acids. The CDR3 DNA follows: TGCGCCAGCAGCTCCGGGACAACGAACACCGGGGAGCTGTTTTTT. This translates into CASSSGTTNTGELFF.

This clone has just one count. The rearrangement joins TRBV11-2 to TRBJ2-1, with a weak D call TRBD2 (6 bases). Trimming took off 2 bases at V and 7 bases at J, with 15 bases between the two ends. CDR3 length: 15 amino acids. Germline CDR1 reads SGHAT; CDR2 reads FQNNGV. The CDR3 DNA is TGTGCCAGCAGCTTATATGCGGGAACGATTAATGAGCAGTTCTTC. Translating gives CASSLYAGTINEQFF.

This chain links TRBV6-5 with TRBJ2-7; 7 bases are shared with TRBD2. With 5 bases clipped from V and 0 bases from J, the junction kept 1 base outside the gene matches. The germline gives CDR1 MNHEY, CDR2 SVGAGI. The CDR3 has 13 amino acids. CDR3 loop: CASSGGSSYEQYF. As DNA, the CDR3 is TGTGCCAGCAGTGGCGGGAGCTCCTACGAGCAGTACTTC.

The CDR3 spells CAISGGDGAYEQYF. The CDR3 nucleotides read TGTGCCATCAGTGGGGGGGACGGAGCCTACGAGCAGTACTTC. The gene calls are TRBV10-3 and TRBJ2-7; perhaps TRBD2 as D (6 bases). V was clipped by 4 bases and J by 2 bases, with 12 bases between them. Looked up from germline, CDR1 is ENHRY and CDR2 is SYGVKD. This CDR3 contains 14 residues.

V is TRBV6-6 and J is TRBJ1-5, with 7 bases aligning to TRBD1. Germline trimming cut 5 bases from V and 4 bases from J; bases unmatched to any gene: 8. From germline, CDR1 is MNHNY and CDR2 SVGAGI (reference sequence). CDR3 length equals 15 residues. The CDR3 nucleotides read TGTGCCAGCAGTCCCTGGACAGGCGAGAATCAGCCCCAGCATTTT. Protein: CASSPWTGENQPQHF.

The rearrangement joins TRBV11-3 to TRBJ2-3, with 7 bases fitting TRBD1. The V gene's germline CDR1 is SGHNT and CDR2 YENEEA. This CDR3 is 13 amino acids long. Trimming removed 5 bases from V and 11 bases from J; junction bases left unmatched: 10. CDR3 DNA sequence: TGTGCCAGCAGCCTTGGACAGGCTAATGGGCAGTATTTT. This codes for CASSLGQANGQYF.

The chain uses TRBV28 and TRBJ1-1; 7 bases align to TRBD1. The CDR3 runs 14 residues. Trimming removed 3 bases from V and 4 bases from J; junction bases left unmatched: 5. CDR1 and CDR2 from the germline V gene are MDHEN and SYDVKM. The DNA of the CDR3 is TGTGCCAGCAGTTTTACAGGGGATAGCACTGAAGCTTTCTTT. Its translation: CASSFTGDSTEAFF.

CDR3 loop: CASSNGGGNEKLFF. CDR3 DNA sequence: TGTGCCAGCAGTAACGGTGGTGGTAATGAAAAACTGTTTTTT. The chain links TRBV28 to TRBJ1-4; D remains ambiguous. With 5 bases removed from V and 4 bases from J, the gap between germline ends came to 11 bases. Germline V gene sequence: CDR1 MDHEN, CDR2 SYDVKM. This CDR3 has 14 amino acids.

J is TRBJ2-7 and V is TRBV7-3; D is possibly TRBD1 (6 bases). V gave up 5 bases and J gave up 3 bases, with 11 bases separating them. Germline CDR1 is SGHTA and CDR2 is FQGTGA. This CDR3 region has 13 residues. The CDR3 sequence: CASSRQVGYEQYF. The CDR3 nucleotides are TGTGCCAGCAGCCGACAGGTAGGCTACGAGCAGTACTTC.

CDR3 loop: CATSRDKWANTEAFF. The CDR3 coding sequence is TGTGCCACCAGCAGAGATAAGTGGGCGAACACTGAAGCTTTCTTT. The rearrangement joins TRBV15 to TRBJ1-1; the D is unclear. Between the trimmed V and J ends, which lost 0 bases and 1 base, there was a span of 9 bases. The CDR3 sequence is 15 residues long. Looked up from germline, CDR1 is LNHNV and CDR2 is YYDKDF (reference sequence).

The chain has TRBV7-2 and TRBJ2-5, with 8 positions matching TRBD2. V dropped 4 bases and J dropped 2; count of bases not matched to a gene: 3. Germline CDR1 reads SGHTA; CDR2 reads FQGNSA. The CDR3 covers 14 residues. The CDR3 loop reads CASSSTSGQETQYF. In nucleotides, the CDR3 is TGTGCCAGCAGCTCTACTAGCGGACAAGAGACCCAGTACTTC. Complete variable domain (other parts from reference TRBV7-2 and TRBJ2-5): GAGVSQSPSNKVTEKGKDVELRCDPISGHTALYWYRQSLGQGLEFLIYFQGNSAPDKSGLPSDRFSAERTGGSVSTLTIQRTQQEDSAVYLCASSSTSGQETQYFGPGTRLLVL.

This chain links TRBV5-1 with TRBJ2-1, with D possibly TRBD2 on 6 matching bases. Per germline, CDR1 SGHRS and CDR2 YFSETQ. Trimming removed 4 bases at V and 8 bases at J, with 16 bases between. CDR3 length: 14 amino acids. CDR3 sequence: CASSQGLVTDEQFF. The CDR3 bases are TGCGCCAGCAGCCAGGGACTGGTAACGGATGAGCAGTTCTTC. The full variable domain, its missing parts supplied by reference TRBV5-1 and TRBJ2-1, is KAGVTQTPRYLIKTRGQQVTLSCSPISGHRSVSWYQQTPGQGLQFLFEYFSETQRNKGNFPGRFSGRQFSNSRSEMNVSTLELGDSALYLCASSQGLVTDEQFFGPGTRLTVL.

This clone was detected only once. This chain uses TRBV29-1 with TRBJ2-1, with 11 bases identical to TRBD2. Germline V CDR1 and CDR2: SQVTM, ANQGSEA. CDR3 length equals 13 residues. The ends lost 6 bases at V and 5 bases at J; junction bases unmatched: 3. DNA for the CDR3: TGCAGCGTGGGGACTAGCGGAAACAATGAGCAGTTCTTC. The encoded protein is CSVGTSGNNEQFF.

The chain links TRBV21-1 to TRBJ2-1; the table gives TRBD2 as D, unverified against the DNA. TRBV21-1 is designated a pseudogene. This CDR3 comprises 15 residues. The CDR3 region has the DNA TGTGCCAGCAGCAGGGGACTTCCCTCCTACAATGAGCAGTTCTTC. Translating it yields CASSRGLPSYNEQFF.

This chain links TRBV28 with TRBJ2-3; possibly TRBD2 for D (5 bases). Trimming removed 3 bases at V and 2 bases at J, with 18 bases between. Germline CDR1 MDHEN, CDR2 SYDVKM. The length of the CDR3 is 17 residues. CDR3 in amino acids: CASSFHFFRDITDTQYF. The CDR3 DNA sequence: TGTGCCAGCAGTTTTCATTTCTTTCGGGATATCACAGATACGCAGTATTTT. The full variable domain, its missing parts supplied by reference TRBV28 and TRBJ2-3, is DVKVTQSSRYLVKRTGEKVFLECVQDMDHENMFWYRQDPGLGLRLIYFSYDVKMKEKGDIPEGYSVSREKKERFSLILESASTNQTSMYLCASSFHFFRDITDTQYFGPGTRLTVL.

The chain has TRBV5-1 and TRBJ2-1; 13 nucleotides align to TRBD2. Germline trimming cut 0 bases from V and 6 bases from J; bases unmatched to any gene: 6. The CDR3 has 17 amino acids. Germline V gene lookup returns CDR1 SGHRS and CDR2 YFSETQ. The CDR3 sequence is CASSLDRGTSGTNEQFF. The CDR3 DNA is TGCGCCAGCAGCTTGGACAGGGGGACTAGCGGGACCAATGAGCAGTTCTTC.

The rearrangement links TRBV2 to TRBJ1-3; D is possibly TRBD1 (5 bases). In germline, CDR1 is SNHLY, CDR2 FYNNEI. Deletions cut 2 bases from V and 2 bases from J, with 7 bases between. The CDR3 extends over 14 amino acids. The CDR3 DNA reads as TGTGCCAGCAGTGAATTACAGGCTGGAAACACCATATATTTT. The encoded protein is CASSELQAGNTIYF.

The table lists this clone with a count of one. The genes are TRBV15 and TRBJ2-7, with D possibly matching TRBD2 (5 bases). Germline V gene sequence: CDR1 LNHNV, CDR2 YYDKDF (reference sequence). The CDR3 consists of 14 residues. Trimming removed 0 bases at V and 3 bases at J, with 9 bases between. CDR3 sequence: CATSRDRGDYEQYF. The CDR3 DNA reads TGTGCCACCAGCAGAGATCGGGGAGACTACGAGCAGTACTTC.

The count of this clone is one. The chain is built from TRBV28 and TRBJ2-7; D might be TRBD2 (5 bases). V lost 5 bases and J lost 2, with 13 bases in between. CDR3 length: 14 amino acids. Germline V lookup: CDR1 MDHEN, CDR2 SYDVKM. The CDR3, as DNA: TGTGCCAGCAGTCCCGGACTCTCCGCCTACGAGCAGTACTTC. Amino acids: CASSPGLSAYEQYF. The full variable domain, rest sourced from reference TRBV28 and TRBJ2-7, is DVKVTQSSRYLVKRTGEKVFLECVQDMDHENMFWYRQDPGLGLRLIYFSYDVKMKEKGDIPEGYSVSREKKERFSLILESASTNQTSMYLCASSPGLSAYEQYFGPGTRLTVT.

The rearrangement joins TRBV27 to TRBJ2-4; D perhaps matches TRBD2 (5 bases). Looked up from germline, CDR1 is MNHEY and CDR2 is SMNVEV (reference sequence). This CDR3 region has 14 residues. The V and J ends lost 2 bases and 8 bases respectively, with 13 bases between them. The CDR3 DNA reads TGTGCCAGCAGTTTAATCGGTTTCGGGGACATTCAGTACTTC. Translation gives CASSLIGFGDIQYF.

V usage is TRBV30 and J usage is TRBJ2-3; D possibly corresponds to TRBD1 (6 bases). The CDR3 consists of 15 residues. Trimming cost V 1 base and J 4 bases, with 15 bases left between them. CDR1 is GTSNPN and CDR2 is SVGIG in the germline V gene (reference sequence). CDR3 bases: TGTGCCTGGAGTGCAGGGGTAGGGGGACCAGATACGCAGTATTTT. It codes for CAWSAGVGGPDTQYF.

This clone has a single count. CDR3 nucleotide sequence: TGCAGCGTTGGGACAGGCCCCTACGAGCAGTACTTC. It is translated as CSVGTGPYEQYF. V gene TRBV29-1 combines with J gene TRBJ2-7, with 7 bases lining up with TRBD1. V gave up 4 bases and J gave up 2 bases; unmatched junction bases: 2. The CDR3 has 12 residues. Germline V CDR1 and CDR2: SQVTM, ANQGSEA.

The rearrangement links TRBV5-6 to TRBJ1-3; 10 bases line up with TRBD1. This CDR3 spans 16 amino acids. Germline CDR1 SGHDT, CDR2 YYEEEE. Trimming took 2 bases from V and 4 from J; bases not matched to a gene: 6. CDR3 bases: TGTGCCAGCAGCTTCCGACAGGGGGCTAAGGGAAACACCATATATTTT. It codes for CASSFRQGAKGNTIYF.

CDR3 residues: CASSLRLAVSTDTQYF. In DNA, the CDR3 is TGCGCCAGCAGCTTGAGGCTAGCGGTTAGCACAGATACGCAGTATTTT. The gene calls are TRBV5-1 and TRBJ2-3; 7 bases align to TRBD2. The CDR3 consists of 16 residues. V dropped 1 base and J dropped 0; count of bases not matched to a gene: 5. CDR1 SGHRS and CDR2 YFSETQ come from the germline V gene.